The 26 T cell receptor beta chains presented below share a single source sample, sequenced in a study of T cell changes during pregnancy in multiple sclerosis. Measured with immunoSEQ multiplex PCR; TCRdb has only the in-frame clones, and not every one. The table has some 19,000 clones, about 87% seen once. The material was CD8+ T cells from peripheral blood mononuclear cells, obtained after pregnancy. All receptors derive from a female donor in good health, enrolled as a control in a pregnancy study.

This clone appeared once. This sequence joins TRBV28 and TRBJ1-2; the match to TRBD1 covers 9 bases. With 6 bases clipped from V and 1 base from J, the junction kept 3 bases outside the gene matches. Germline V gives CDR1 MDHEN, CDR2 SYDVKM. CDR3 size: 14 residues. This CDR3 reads CASRRTGDNYGYTF. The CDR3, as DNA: TGTGCCAGCAGAAGGACAGGGGATAACTATGGCTACACCTTC.

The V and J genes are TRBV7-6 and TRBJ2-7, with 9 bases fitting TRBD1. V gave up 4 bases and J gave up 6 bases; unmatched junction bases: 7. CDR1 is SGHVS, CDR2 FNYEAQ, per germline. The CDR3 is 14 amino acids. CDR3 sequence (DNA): TGTGCCAGCAGCTCCGGACAGGGGCGAAGCGAGCAGTACTTC. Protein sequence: CASSSGQGRSEQYF.

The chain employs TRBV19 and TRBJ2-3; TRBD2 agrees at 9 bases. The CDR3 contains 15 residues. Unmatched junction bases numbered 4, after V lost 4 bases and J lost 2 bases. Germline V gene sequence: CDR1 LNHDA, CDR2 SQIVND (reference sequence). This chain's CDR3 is CASSNQRGATDTQYF. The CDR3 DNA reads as TGTGCCAGTAGTAACCAGCGGGGGGCCACAGATACGCAGTATTTT.

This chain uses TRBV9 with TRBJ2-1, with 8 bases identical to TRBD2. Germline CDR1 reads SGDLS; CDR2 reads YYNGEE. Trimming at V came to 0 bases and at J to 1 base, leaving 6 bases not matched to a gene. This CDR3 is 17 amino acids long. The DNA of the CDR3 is TGTGCCAGCAGCGTAGGGTTTAGCGGGGATTCCTACAATGAGCAGTTCTTC. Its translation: CASSVGFSGDSYNEQFF.

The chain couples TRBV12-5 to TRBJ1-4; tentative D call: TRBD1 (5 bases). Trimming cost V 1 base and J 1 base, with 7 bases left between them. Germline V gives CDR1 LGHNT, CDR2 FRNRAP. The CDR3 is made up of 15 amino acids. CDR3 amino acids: CASGLAGGTNEKLFF. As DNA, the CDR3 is TGTGCTAGTGGTTTGGCGGGGGGAACTAATGAAAAACTGTTTTTT.

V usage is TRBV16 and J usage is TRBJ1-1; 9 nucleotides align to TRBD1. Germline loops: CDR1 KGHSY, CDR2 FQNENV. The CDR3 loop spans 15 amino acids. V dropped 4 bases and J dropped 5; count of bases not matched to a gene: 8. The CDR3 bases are TGTGCCAGCAGCCCAGCCACAGGGGGCGCGACTGAAGCTTTCTTT. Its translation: CASSPATGGATEAFF.

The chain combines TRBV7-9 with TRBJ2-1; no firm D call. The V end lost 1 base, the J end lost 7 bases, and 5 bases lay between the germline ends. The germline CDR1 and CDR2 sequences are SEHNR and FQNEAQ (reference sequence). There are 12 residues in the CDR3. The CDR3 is CASSLELNEQFF. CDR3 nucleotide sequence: TGTGCCAGCAGCTTAGAACTTAATGAGCAGTTCTTC.

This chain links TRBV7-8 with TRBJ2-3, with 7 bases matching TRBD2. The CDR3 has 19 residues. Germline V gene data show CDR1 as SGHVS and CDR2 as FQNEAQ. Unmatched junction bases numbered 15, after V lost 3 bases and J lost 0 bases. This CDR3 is CASSFVSGGAYTSTDTQYF. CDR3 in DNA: TGTGCCAGCAGCTTCGTTTCGGGAGGCGCTTATACTAGCACAGATACGCAGTATTTT.

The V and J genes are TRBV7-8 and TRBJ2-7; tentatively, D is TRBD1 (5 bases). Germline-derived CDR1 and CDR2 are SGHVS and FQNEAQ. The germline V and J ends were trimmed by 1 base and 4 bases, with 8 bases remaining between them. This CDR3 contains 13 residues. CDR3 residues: CASSLEAGYEQYF. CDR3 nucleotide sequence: TGTGCCAGCAGCTTAGAGGCAGGGTACGAGCAGTACTTC. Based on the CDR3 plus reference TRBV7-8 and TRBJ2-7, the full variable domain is GAGVSQSPRYKVAKRGQDVALRCDPISGHVSLFWYQQALGQGPEFLTYFQNEAQLDKSGLPSDRFFAERPEGSVSTLKIQRTQQEDSAVYLCASSLEAGYEQYFGPGTRLTVT.

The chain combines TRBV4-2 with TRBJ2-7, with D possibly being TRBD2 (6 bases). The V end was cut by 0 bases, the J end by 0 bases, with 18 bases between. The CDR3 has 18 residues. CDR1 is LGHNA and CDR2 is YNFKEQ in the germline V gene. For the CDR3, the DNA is TGTGCCAGCAGCCAAGAGGAGGGAGGCGGGGTACCCTCCTACGAGCAGTACTTC. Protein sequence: CASSQEEGGGVPSYEQYF.

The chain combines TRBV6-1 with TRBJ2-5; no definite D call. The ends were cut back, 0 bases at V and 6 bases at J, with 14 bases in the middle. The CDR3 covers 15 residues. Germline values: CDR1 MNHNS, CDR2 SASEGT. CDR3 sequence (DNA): TGTGCCAGCAGTGAAGCCTCGAGTGAAAGTAAGACCCAGTACTTC. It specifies CASSEASSESKTQYF.

The CDR3 nucleotides are TGTGCCTGGAGTCCGGGACAGGGTTTAAGTGGCTACACCTTC. Translating it yields CAWSPGQGLSGYTF. The chain combines TRBV30 with TRBJ1-2, with 9 bases that match TRBD1. This CDR3 region has 14 residues. CDR1 and CDR2 from the germline V gene are GTSNPN and SVGIG (reference sequence). V shed 2 bases and J 7 bases; nucleotides not matched to a gene: 8.

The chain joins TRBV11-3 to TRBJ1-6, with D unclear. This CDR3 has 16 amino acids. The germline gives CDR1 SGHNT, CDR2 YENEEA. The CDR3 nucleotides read TGTGCTTTCGGACCGGGATTTAGCCCCTATAATTCACCCCTCCACTTT. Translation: CAFGPGFSPYNSPLHF.

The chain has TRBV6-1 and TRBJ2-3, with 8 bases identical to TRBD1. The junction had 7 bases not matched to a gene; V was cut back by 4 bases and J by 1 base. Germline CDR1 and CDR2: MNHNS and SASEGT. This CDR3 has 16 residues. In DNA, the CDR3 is TGTGCCAGCAGTGCAACCTCGGGACAGGGCACAGATACGCAGTATTTT. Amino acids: CASSATSGQGTDTQYF.

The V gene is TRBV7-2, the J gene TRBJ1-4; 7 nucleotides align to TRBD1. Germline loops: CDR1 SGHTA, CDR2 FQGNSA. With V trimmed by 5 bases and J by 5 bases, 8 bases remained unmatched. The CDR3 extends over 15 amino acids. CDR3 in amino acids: CASSPDRVWNEKLFF. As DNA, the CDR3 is TGTGCCAGCAGCCCAGACAGGGTTTGGAATGAAAAACTGTTTTTT. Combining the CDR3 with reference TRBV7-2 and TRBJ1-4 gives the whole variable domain GAGVSQSPSNKVTEKGKDVELRCDPISGHTALYWYRQSLGQGLEFLIYFQGNSAPDKSGLPSDRFSAERTGGSVSTLTIQRTQQEDSAVYLCASSPDRVWNEKLFFGSGTQLSVL.

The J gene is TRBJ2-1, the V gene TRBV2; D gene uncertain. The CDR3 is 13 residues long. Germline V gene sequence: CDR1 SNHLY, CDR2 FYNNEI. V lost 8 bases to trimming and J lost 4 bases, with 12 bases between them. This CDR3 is CASPLRPYNEQFF. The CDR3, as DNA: TGTGCCAGCCCATTGCGCCCTTACAATGAGCAGTTCTTC.

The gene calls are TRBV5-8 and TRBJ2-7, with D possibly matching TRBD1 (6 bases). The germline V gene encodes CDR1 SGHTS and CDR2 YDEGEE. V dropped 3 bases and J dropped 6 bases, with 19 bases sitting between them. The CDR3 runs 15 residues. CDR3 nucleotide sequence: TGTGCCAGCAGCTCGCTGCGGGCAGGGGCTAGCGAGCAGTACTTC. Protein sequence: CASSSLRAGASEQYF.

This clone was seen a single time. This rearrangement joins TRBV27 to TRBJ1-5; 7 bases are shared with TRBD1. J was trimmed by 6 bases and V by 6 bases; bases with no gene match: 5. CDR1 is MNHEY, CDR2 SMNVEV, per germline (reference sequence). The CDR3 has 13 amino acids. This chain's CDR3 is CASRQGGLQPQHF. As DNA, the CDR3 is TGTGCCAGCAGACAAGGGGGCCTTCAGCCCCAGCATTTT.

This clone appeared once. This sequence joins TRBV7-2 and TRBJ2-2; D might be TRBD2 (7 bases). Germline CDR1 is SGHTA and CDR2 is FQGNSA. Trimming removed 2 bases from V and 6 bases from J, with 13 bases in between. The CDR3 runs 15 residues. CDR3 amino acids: CASSLLWGGSGELFF. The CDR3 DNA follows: TGTGCCAGCAGCTTATTGTGGGGGGGCTCCGGGGAGCTGTTTTTT.

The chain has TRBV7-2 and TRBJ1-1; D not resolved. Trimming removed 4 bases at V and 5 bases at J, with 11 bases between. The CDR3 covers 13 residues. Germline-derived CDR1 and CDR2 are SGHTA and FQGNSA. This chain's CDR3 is CASSSGMWTEAFF. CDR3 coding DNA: TGTGCCAGCAGCTCCGGGATGTGGACTGAAGCTTTCTTT.

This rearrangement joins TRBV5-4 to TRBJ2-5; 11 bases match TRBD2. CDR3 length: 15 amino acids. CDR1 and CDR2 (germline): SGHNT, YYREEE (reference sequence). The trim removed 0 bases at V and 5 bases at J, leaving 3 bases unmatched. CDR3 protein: CASSLATSGVETQYF. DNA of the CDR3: TGTGCCAGCAGCTTGGCGACTAGCGGGGTTGAGACCCAGTACTTC.

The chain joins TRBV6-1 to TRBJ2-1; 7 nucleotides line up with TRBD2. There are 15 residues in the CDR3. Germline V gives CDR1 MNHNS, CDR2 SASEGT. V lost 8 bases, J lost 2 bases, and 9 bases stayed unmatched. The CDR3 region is CASGGFAGAYNEQFF. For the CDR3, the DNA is TGTGCCAGCGGGGGGTTTGCGGGGGCCTACAATGAGCAGTTCTTC.

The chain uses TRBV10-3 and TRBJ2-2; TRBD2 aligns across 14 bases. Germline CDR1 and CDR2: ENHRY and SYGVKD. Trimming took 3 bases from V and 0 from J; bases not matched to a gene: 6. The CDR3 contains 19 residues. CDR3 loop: CAISDPGLAGGPNTGELFF. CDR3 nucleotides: TGTGCCATCAGTGATCCCGGACTAGCGGGGGGACCGAACACCGGGGAGCTGTTTTTT.

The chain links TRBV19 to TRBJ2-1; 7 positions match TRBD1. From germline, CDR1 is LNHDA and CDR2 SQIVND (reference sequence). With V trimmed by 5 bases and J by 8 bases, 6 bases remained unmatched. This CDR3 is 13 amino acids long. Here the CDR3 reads CASSDRVGHEQFF. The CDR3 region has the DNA TGTGCCAGTAGTGACAGGGTGGGGCATGAGCAGTTCTTC.

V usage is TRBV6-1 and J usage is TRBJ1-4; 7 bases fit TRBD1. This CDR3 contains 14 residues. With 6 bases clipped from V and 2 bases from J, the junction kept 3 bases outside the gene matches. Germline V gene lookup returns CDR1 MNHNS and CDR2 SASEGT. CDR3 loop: CASRPGQTNEKLFF. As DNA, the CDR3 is TGTGCCAGCAGACCGGGACAGACTAATGAAAAACTGTTTTTT.

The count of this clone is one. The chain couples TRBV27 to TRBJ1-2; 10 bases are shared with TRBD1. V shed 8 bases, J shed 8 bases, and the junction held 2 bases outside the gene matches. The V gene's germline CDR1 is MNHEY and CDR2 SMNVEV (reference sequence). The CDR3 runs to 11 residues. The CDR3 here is CASGQGGGYTF. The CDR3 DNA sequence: TGTGCCAGCGGACAGGGGGGGGGCTACACCTTC.